This TCR beta chain was profiled in a study of response to subunit inactivated influenza vaccine. Trimming pared 1 base from V and 9 bases from J, leaving 10 bases between. This CDR3 region has 13 residues. Germline V CDR1 and CDR2: SGHTA, FQGNSA. This clonotype was counted between two and nine times. Its antigen is still unknown. TCRdb re-called the RT-PCR reads with MiXCR, one entry per CDR3 protein. The sample shows hundreds of thousands of distinct CDR3 sequences, about a sixth of them seen only once. Whole-study findings and limits: It was the authors' suggestion that each seasonal influenza vaccination recruits few new T cells.

Sequenced here: PBMCs from blood, sampled approximately 12 days after vaccination. The chain uses TRBV7-2 and TRBJ2-4, with D maybe TRBD1 (6 bases). The receptor was isolated from a man over 45 who received an inactivated influenza vaccine. In DNA form, the CDR3 reads TGTGCCAGCAGCTTAGGCAGGGGCGGCATTCAGTACTTC. This sequence encodes CASSLGRGGIQYF.